The 14 T cell receptor beta chains in this list originate from one sample, sequenced in a study of STAT5B mutations in CD4+ large granular lymphocyte leukemia (dated 2022 in TCRdb). Library generation was performed with the immunoSEQ multiplex PCR assay. TCRdb took over this immuneACCESS table, retaining in-frame rearrangements with V and J assigned. Such tables are incomplete; in checked studies, under half of the missing clones stem from an unresolved V gene, and the remainder is unexplained. For this sample there are fewer than 30,000 clones; more than 60% appear just once. The ten largest clones take up more than 1% of the sample. The sequenced sample was CD4+ T cells from blood buffy coats. All receptors derive from a human donor in good health.

The rearrangement uses TRBV28 and TRBJ1-1; D is undetermined. The germline gives CDR1 MDHEN, CDR2 SYDVKM. The V gene lost 7 bases and the J gene lost 7 bases, with 19 bases spanning the gap. The CDR3 sequence is 14 residues long. As DNA, the CDR3 is TGTGCCAGCATCATATCTAGGGCAGCTAATGAAGCTTTCTTT. Amino acid sequence: CASIISRAANEAFF.

The rearrangement uses TRBV4-2 and TRBJ2-5, with 7 bases that match TRBD1. The V and J ends lost 3 bases and 2 bases, in that order; junction bases with no gene match: 3. Germline V CDR1 and CDR2: LGHNA, YNFKEQ. The CDR3 spans 14 residues. The CDR3 loop reads CASSHRQGQETQYF. The CDR3 bases are TGTGCCAGCAGCCATCGACAGGGACAAGAGACCCAGTACTTC.

The V and J genes are TRBV6-1 and TRBJ1-5; 7 bases match TRBD1. This CDR3 has 13 residues. Germline CDR1 MNHNS, CDR2 SASEGT. Trimming removed 6 bases from V and 7 bases from J; junction bases left unmatched: 6. In nucleotides, the CDR3 is TGTGCCAGCAGCCTAGGGGGCCGCCAGCCCCAGCATTTT. Translating gives CASSLGGRQPQHF.

The chain employs TRBV5-1 and TRBJ2-4; 8 nucleotides match TRBD1. J lost 9 bases, V lost 0 bases, and 8 bases had no gene match. This CDR3 contains 15 residues. The V gene's germline CDR1 is SGHRS and CDR2 YFSETQ. The CDR3 spells CASSLGNGQGGIQYF. The CDR3 bases are TGCGCCAGCAGCTTGGGAAATGGACAGGGTGGCATTCAGTACTTC.

Worth noting for this clone: Other DNA sequences from this sample encode an identical CDR3 as well. The chain links TRBV28 to TRBJ2-5; 12 bases agree with TRBD2. Germline V gene lookup returns CDR1 MDHEN and CDR2 SYDVKM. V lost 8 bases and J lost 5; bases outside the gene matches: 3. The CDR3 runs 13 residues. CDR3 sequence (DNA): TGTGCCAGCGGACTAGCGGGATCGGAGACCCAGTACTTC. Amino acids: CASGLAGSETQYF.

The chain has TRBV7-9 and TRBJ2-1; 9 bases map to TRBD2. There are 16 residues in the CDR3. J lost 4 bases, V lost 1 base, and 5 bases had no gene match. The germline gives CDR1 SEHNR, CDR2 FQNEAQ (reference sequence). CDR3 sequence: CASSLVVAGEYNEQFF. CDR3 coding DNA: TGTGCCAGCAGCTTAGTGGTAGCGGGAGAATACAATGAGCAGTTCTTC.

This chain uses TRBV11-2 with TRBJ2-1; D possibly uses TRBD1 or TRBD2 (6 bases each). Trimming removed 7 bases from V and 4 bases from J, with 14 bases in between. This CDR3 comprises 14 residues. Germline V gene sequence: CDR1 SGHAT, CDR2 FQNNGV. The CDR3 sequence: CASTLGGLYNEQFF. As DNA, the CDR3 is TGTGCCAGCACCCTAGGGGGGCTATACAATGAGCAGTTCTTC.

There are a few counts of this clone. This sequence joins TRBV2 and TRBJ1-2, with D maybe TRBD1 (5 bases). Germline V CDR1 and CDR2: SNHLY, FYNNEI. The length of the CDR3 is 13 residues. V shed 3 bases and J shed 7 bases, with 12 bases lying between them. CDR3 amino acids: CASSDEGYGGYTF. DNA for the CDR3: TGTGCCAGCAGTGATGAGGGGTACGGTGGCTACACCTTC.

The genes are TRBV19 and TRBJ1-5; no definite D call. CDR3 size: 12 residues. The V gene lost 5 bases and the J gene lost 4 bases, with 6 bases spanning the gap. In germline, CDR1 is LNHDA, CDR2 SQIVND (reference sequence). The CDR3 loop reads CASSVTNQPQHF. CDR3 sequence (DNA): TGTGCCAGTAGTGTCACTAATCAGCCCCAGCATTTT.

CDR3 DNA: TGCAGCGTTGAGAGGACAGGAGCGAACACCGGGGAGCTGTTTTTT. Translating it yields CSVERTGANTGELFF. The chain has TRBV29-1 and TRBJ2-2, with 7 bases aligning to TRBD1. J gave up 0 bases and V 3 bases, and 4 bases lay outside the gene matches. Per germline, CDR1 SQVTM and CDR2 ANQGSEA. The CDR3 totals 15 residues.

This rearrangement joins TRBV7-9 to TRBJ1-1, with 7 bases identical to TRBD1. CDR1 is SEHNR and CDR2 is FQNEAQ in the germline V gene (reference sequence). The length of the CDR3 is 15 residues. V dropped 5 bases and J dropped 6; count of bases not matched to a gene: 12. The CDR3 protein is CASSPTPGTVAEAFF. The CDR3, as DNA: TGTGCCAGCAGCCCTACTCCCGGGACAGTTGCTGAAGCTTTCTTT. Looking up the rest from reference TRBV7-9 and TRBJ1-1 gives the full variable domain: DTGVSQNPRHKITKRGQNVTFRCDPISEHNRLYWYRQTLGQGPEFLTYFQNEAQLEKSRLLSDRFSAERPKGSFSTLEIQRTEQGDSAMYLCASSPTPGTVAEAFFGQGTRLTVV.

This clone was picked up a small number of times. J is TRBJ1-6 and V is TRBV30; D gene unclear. The CDR3 totals 11 residues. Per germline, CDR1 GTSNPN and CDR2 SVGIG (reference sequence). V was trimmed by 1 base and J by 7 bases, leaving 2 bases between them. The CDR3 DNA follows: TGTGCCTGGAGTGGGAATTCACCCCTCCACTTT. This codes for CAWSGNSPLHF. Complete variable domain (other parts from reference TRBV30 and TRBJ1-6): SQTIHQWPATLVQPVGSPLSLECTVEGTSNPNLYWYRQAAGRGLQLLFYSVGIGQISSEVPQNLSASRPQDRQFILSSKKLLLSDSGFYLCAWSGNSPLHFGNGTRLTVT.

The CDR3 protein is CASSLAPQGRYEQYF. DNA for the CDR3: TGTGCCAGCAGCTTAGCCCCGCAGGGGAGGTACGAGCAGTACTTC. The chain recombines TRBV11-2 with TRBJ2-7, with D perhaps assigned TRBD1 or TRBD2 (6 bases each). The V and J ends lost 1 base and 4 bases respectively, with 14 bases between them. Germline assignment: CDR1 SGHAT and CDR2 FQNNGV. The CDR3 runs to 15 residues.

V gene TRBV27 combines with J gene TRBJ2-5; TRBD1 matches at 7 bases. The CDR3 covers 15 residues. Germline CDR1 reads MNHEY; CDR2 reads SMNVEV (reference sequence). V was pared by 8 bases and J by 1 base, with 10 bases of the junction left unmatched. The CDR3 protein is CASGRQGGGQETQYF. CDR3 DNA sequence: TGTGCCAGCGGGCGACAGGGTGGGGGCCAAGAGACCCAGTACTTC.